This is a list of T cell receptor beta chains from one sample in a study of cytomegalovirus exposure and HLA in healthy donors. Some clones are missing from TCRdb's copy, which holds only in-frame ones; the method was immunoSEQ multiplex PCR. The sample records about 96,000 clones, about 70% being singletons. Material for sequencing was PBMCs. The receptors stem from a woman in her 70s in good health and CMV-seropositive. The CDR3 runs from the conserved cysteine through the conserved F or W. Fields, in order: clone size, V gene, J gene, D gene, CDR3 DNA, CDR3 protein. A D gene is named only where the DNA matches it firmly. Not all rows give a size; the values are once, few, many and, for expanded clones, a class.

size: -; V: TRBV9; J: TRBJ2-5; D: -; DNA: TGTGCCAGCAGCGTAGGACAGGAAGAGACCCAGTACTTC; CDR3: CASSVGQEETQYF
size: -; V: TRBV4-1; J: TRBJ1-4; D: -; DNA: TGCGCCAGCAGCTACCGTGTTGCCGGAGCAACTAATGAAAAACTGTTTTTT; CDR3: CASSYRVAGATNEKLFF
size: -; V: TRBV5-1; J: TRBJ2-2; D: TRBD2; DNA: TGCGCCAGCAGCATGGGACTAGCGGCCCTGAACACCGGGGAGCTGTTTTTT; CDR3: CASSMGLAALNTGELFF
size: -; V: TRBV7-9; J: TRBJ2-7; D: -; DNA: TGTGCCAGCTCCCCGGGACGGACTACCTACGAGCAGTACTTC; CDR3: CASSPGRTTYEQYF
size: few; V: TRBV6-5; J: TRBJ2-7; D: TRBD1; DNA: TGTGCCAGCAGAACCGCAGGGGGCTACGAGCAGTACTTC; CDR3: CASRTAGGYEQYF
size: few; V: TRBV5-1; J: TRBJ2-3; D: TRBD2; DNA: TGCGCCAGCAGCGCGGGGGTTGGGGCAGGAGGCACAGATACGCAGTATTTT; CDR3: CASSAGVGAGGTDTQYF
size: few; V: TRBV21-1; J: TRBJ2-3; D: -; DNA: TGTGCCAGCAGCCCGGGAACGGCTAGCGGGGGGGTTACAGATACGCAGTATTTT; CDR3: CASSPGTASGGVTDTQYF
size: -; V: TRBV28; J: TRBJ2-2; D: -; DNA: TGTGCCAGCAGTTTTTTGGGCTCGAACACCGGGGAGCTGTTTTTT; CDR3: CASSFLGSNTGELFF
size: -; V: TRBV4-3; J: TRBJ1-1; D: -; DNA: TGCGCCAGCAGCCGAACAGGGACCACTGAAGCTTTCTTT; CDR3: CASSRTGTTEAFF
size: -; V: TRBV2; J: TRBJ1-3; D: -; DNA: TGTGCCAGCAGTGTCGGGTTCGTGGCGGGAAACACCATATATTTT; CDR3: CASSVGFVAGNTIYF
size: -; V: TRBV27; J: TRBJ2-7; D: -; DNA: TGTGCCAGCAGCCGCGGGGCAGGGGGTTCGTACGAGCAGTACTTC; CDR3: CASSRGAGGSYEQYF
size: -; V: TRBV10-3; J: TRBJ1-3; D: TRBD1; DNA: TGTGCCATCAGTCAGGGGGCGCAATCCGGAAACACCATATATTTT; CDR3: CAISQGAQSGNTIYF
size: -; V: TRBV10-2; J: TRBJ1-1; D: -; DNA: TGCGCCAGCAATCCGGGGTTGAACACTGAAGCTTTCTTT; CDR3: CASNPGLNTEAFF
size: -; V: TRBV18; J: TRBJ2-1; D: -; DNA: TGTGCCAGCTCACCACCGCCAGTTTACAATGAGCAGTTCTTC; CDR3: CASSPPPVYNEQFF
size: -; V: TRBV4-2; J: TRBJ1-2; D: -; DNA: TGTGCCAGCACCCGAACGGGAATCTACGATGGCTACACCTTC; CDR3: CASTRTGIYDGYTF